The 18 T cell receptor beta chains below all came from one sample that was sequenced in a study of control samples from healthy donors and cancer patients. Method: immunoSEQ multiplex PCR; TCRdb's copy keeps in-frame clones and lacks some. The table has some 64,000 clones, about 87% seen once. Material for sequencing was PBMCs. These receptors all come from a woman between 45 and 60 years old with head and neck cancer.

The chain combines TRBV7-9 with TRBJ1-1; D is possibly TRBD1 (6 bases). The CDR3 runs 16 residues. Germline V lookup: CDR1 SEHNR, CDR2 FQNEAQ (reference sequence). Trimming took 3 bases from V and 0 from J, leaving 14 bases between them. CDR3 loop: CASSFVTGLMNTEAFF. DNA of the CDR3: TGTGCCAGCAGCTTTGTGACAGGCCTAATGAACACTGAAGCTTTCTTT.

The V and J genes are TRBV18 and TRBJ1-2, with 7 bases that match TRBD1. Germline V gene data show CDR1 as KGHSH and CDR2 as LQKENI. The CDR3 contains 13 residues. The V and J ends lost 3 bases and 5 bases, in that order; junction bases with no gene match: 3. CDR3 amino acids: CASSPGQRYGYTF. The CDR3 DNA follows: TGTGCCAGCTCACCGGGACAGCGATATGGCTACACCTTC.

The chain is built from TRBV28 and TRBJ1-2; possible D gene TRBD1, 5 bases. Germline V gives CDR1 MDHEN, CDR2 SYDVKM. With 7 bases removed from V and 4 bases from J, the gap between germline ends came to 16 bases. This CDR3 comprises 14 residues. CDR3 amino acids: CASKSEGRAYGYTF. In DNA form, the CDR3 reads TGTGCCAGCAAATCGGAGGGGCGCGCCTATGGCTACACCTTC.

This chain uses TRBV5-1 with TRBJ2-3; D gene uncertain. The V end was cut by 4 bases, the J end by 6 bases, with 9 bases between. CDR3 length equals 12 residues. CDR1 is SGHRS and CDR2 is YFSETQ in the germline V gene. CDR3 region: CASSLKGDTQYF. The CDR3 nucleotides read TGCGCCAGCAGCCTGAAAGGGGATACGCAGTATTTT. The full variable domain, in which reference TRBV5-1 and TRBJ2-3 provide the parts outside the CDR3, is KAGVTQTPRYLIKTRGQQVTLSCSPISGHRSVSWYQQTPGQGLQFLFEYFSETQRNKGNFPGRFSGRQFSNSRSEMNVSTLELGDSALYLCASSLKGDTQYFGPGTRLTVL.

The chain carries TRBV12-3 or TRBV12-4 and TRBJ2-7; no clear D gene. Trimming stripped 5 bases from V and 5 bases from J, with 7 bases between. The CDR3 is 11 amino acids. The CDR3 region has the DNA TGTGCCAGCAGTGCCCAGAACGAGCAGTACTTC. Translated, it gives CASSAQNEQYF.

The chain recombines TRBV9 with TRBJ2-3, with D possibly TRBD2 on 6 matching bases. V was shortened by 0 bases and J by 1 base, with 9 bases between the two germline ends. The CDR3 is 15 amino acids. The germline V gene has CDR1 SGDLS and CDR2 YYNGEE. This chain's CDR3 is CASSVEWGGTDTQYF. DNA for the CDR3: TGTGCCAGCAGCGTAGAGTGGGGGGGCACAGATACGCAGTATTTT.

The rearrangement joins TRBV10-2 to TRBJ2-7; TRBD1 is a possible D gene (6 bases). Trimming stripped 3 bases from V and 7 bases from J, with 10 bases between. Germline-derived CDR1 and CDR2 are WSHSY and SAAADI. CDR3 length equals 12 residues. The CDR3 DNA sequence: TGCGCCAGCAGTGAAACAGGGTCAGAGCAGTACTTC. Its translation is CASSETGSEQYF.

The chain carries TRBV4-1 and TRBJ2-3, with TRBD2 matching 9 bases. V lost 6 bases and J lost 6; bases outside the gene matches: 19. CDR1 MGHRA and CDR2 YSYEKL come from the germline V gene. The CDR3 covers 18 residues. This CDR3 reads CASSQLAVVAGARDTQYF. For the CDR3, the DNA is TGCGCCAGCAGTCAGCTGGCTGTGGTAGCGGGGGCGAGGGATACGCAGTATTTT.

This chain links TRBV3-1 (or the pseudogene TRBV3-2) with TRBJ1-3, with a weak D call TRBD1 (6 bases). Trimming took 1 base from V and 0 from J, leaving 13 bases between them. Germline CDR1 and CDR2: LGHDT and YNNKEL (reference sequence). This CDR3 comprises 17 residues. In DNA, the CDR3 is TGTGCCAGCAGCCAAGGGGCAGGGGCCAGCTCTGGAAACACCATATATTTT. Protein product: CASSQGAGASSGNTIYF.

The rearrangement links TRBV5-1 to TRBJ2-1; D is unclear. V lost 4 bases, J lost 10 bases, and 9 bases lay in between. This CDR3 is built from 11 residues. Germline V lookup: CDR1 SGHRS, CDR2 YFSETQ. The CDR3 bases are TGCGCCAGCAGCCCCCCCTCCGAGCAGTTCTTC. Protein: CASSPPSEQFF.

This rearrangement joins TRBV6-5 to TRBJ1-1, with D possibly TRBD1 on 5 matching bases. The length of the CDR3 is 13 residues. CDR1 and CDR2 (germline): MNHEY, SVGAGI. V lost 6 bases to trimming and J lost 4 bases, with 12 bases between them. The CDR3 here is CASRKAGGTEAFF. The CDR3 region has the DNA TGTGCCAGCAGGAAGGCGGGGGGCACTGAAGCTTTCTTT.

The J gene is TRBJ2-3, the V gene TRBV7-2, with a possible D match to TRBD2 (5 bases). CDR1 SGHTA and CDR2 FQGNSA come from the germline V gene. This CDR3 is 13 amino acids long. V lost 3 bases and J lost 6, with 10 bases in between. As DNA, the CDR3 is TGTGCCAGCAGCTTGAGTAGCGCCGATACGCAGTATTTT. Translating it yields CASSLSSADTQYF.

The V call is TRBV6-4, the J call TRBJ2-1; TRBD1 is a possible D gene (8 bases). Trimming pared 3 bases from V and 5 bases from J, leaving 14 bases between. The CDR3 covers 15 residues. The V gene's germline CDR1 is MRHNA and CDR2 SNTAGT. This CDR3 reads CASSEEQGGHNEQFF. CDR3 in DNA: TGTGCCAGCAGTGAAGAACAGGGGGGGCACAATGAGCAGTTCTTC.

This clone showed up just a few times. The V call is TRBV10-2, the J call TRBJ2-1; TRBD2 matches at 12 bases. Germline loops: CDR1 WSHSY, CDR2 SAAADI. This CDR3 spans 15 amino acids. Trimming removed 8 bases from V and 5 bases from J; junction bases left unmatched: 7. CDR3 loop: CASAVRTSGDNEQFF. Here the CDR3 DNA reads TGCGCCAGCGCCGTGAGGACTAGCGGGGACAATGAGCAGTTCTTC.

The chain recombines TRBV5-1 with TRBJ1-1, with TRBD1 matching 8 bases. Germline lookup yields CDR1 SGHRS and CDR2 YFSETQ. The CDR3 totals 14 residues. V trimming: 3 bases; J trimming: 4 bases; junction bases outside the gene matches: 5. CDR3 protein: CASSSAGGGTEAFF. DNA for the CDR3: TGCGCCAGCAGCTCGGCAGGGGGCGGCACTGAAGCTTTCTTT.

The chain employs TRBV19 and TRBJ2-7; 11 positions agree with TRBD1. There are 11 residues in the CDR3. CDR1 is LNHDA, CDR2 SQIVND, per germline (reference sequence). CDR3 nucleotides: TGTGGGACAGGGGGCCTATACGAGCAGTACTTC. Its translation: CGTGGLYEQYF.

There are a few counts of this clone. The chain carries TRBV9 and TRBJ2-5, with TRBD2 matching over 8 bases. The CDR3 sequence is 16 residues long. V dropped 1 base and J dropped 2; count of bases not matched to a gene: 7. Per germline, CDR1 SGDLS and CDR2 YYNGEE. The CDR3 here is CASSVYGGGPQETQYF. In nucleotides, the CDR3 is TGTGCCAGCAGCGTATATGGCGGGGGGCCACAAGAGACCCAGTACTTC.

In its sample, this clone was seen a few times. This sample includes further DNA sequences coding for the same CDR3. This chain links TRBV9 with TRBJ2-7; D is possibly TRBD1 (6 bases). This CDR3 has 14 residues. CDR1 SGDLS and CDR2 YYNGEE come from the germline V gene. V was cut by 0 bases and J by 2 bases, with 9 bases left in between. This CDR3 is CASSVGQGTYEQYF. CDR3 sequence (DNA): TGTGCCAGCAGCGTAGGGCAGGGGACCTACGAGCAGTACTTC.